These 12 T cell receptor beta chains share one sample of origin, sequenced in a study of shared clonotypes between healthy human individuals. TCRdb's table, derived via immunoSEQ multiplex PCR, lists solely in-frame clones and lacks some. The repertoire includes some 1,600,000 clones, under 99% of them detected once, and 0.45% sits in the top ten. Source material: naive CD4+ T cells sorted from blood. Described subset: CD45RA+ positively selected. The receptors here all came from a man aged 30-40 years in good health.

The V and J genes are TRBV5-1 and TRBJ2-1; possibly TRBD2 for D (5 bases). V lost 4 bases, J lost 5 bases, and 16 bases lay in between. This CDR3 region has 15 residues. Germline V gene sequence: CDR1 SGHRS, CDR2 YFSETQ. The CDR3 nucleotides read TGCGCCAGCAGCCCGCGGCGGGCTTTACACAATGAGCAGTTCTTC. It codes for CASSPRRALHNEQFF.

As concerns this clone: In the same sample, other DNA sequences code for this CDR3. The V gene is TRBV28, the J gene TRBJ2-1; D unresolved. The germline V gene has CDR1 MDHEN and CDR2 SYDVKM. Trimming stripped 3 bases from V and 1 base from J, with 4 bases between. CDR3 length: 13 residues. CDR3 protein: CASSLGSYNEQFF. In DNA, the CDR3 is TGTGCCAGCAGTTTGGGGTCCTACAATGAGCAGTTCTTC. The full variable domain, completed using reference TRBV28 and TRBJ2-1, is DVKVTQSSRYLVKRTGEKVFLECVQDMDHENMFWYRQDPGLGLRLIYFSYDVKMKEKGDIPEGYSVSREKKERFSLILESASTNQTSMYLCASSLGSYNEQFFGPGTRLTVL.

CDR3 sequence (DNA): TGTGCCAGCAGGGGAGCGGGGGTTGGCGGGGAGCTGTTTTTT. Its protein product is CASRGAGVGGELFF. The rearrangement links TRBV28 to TRBJ2-2; TRBD2 agrees at 8 bases. The CDR3 contains 14 residues. Germline V CDR1 and CDR2: MDHEN, SYDVKM. V lost 6 bases to trimming and J lost 7 bases; unmatched junction nucleotides: 7.

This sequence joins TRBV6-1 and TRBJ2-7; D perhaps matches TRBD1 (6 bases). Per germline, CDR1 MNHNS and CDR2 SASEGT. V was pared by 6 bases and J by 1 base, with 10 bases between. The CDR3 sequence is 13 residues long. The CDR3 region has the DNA TGTGCCAGCAGCACAGGGAATTCCTACGAGCAGTACTTC. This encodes CASSTGNSYEQYF.

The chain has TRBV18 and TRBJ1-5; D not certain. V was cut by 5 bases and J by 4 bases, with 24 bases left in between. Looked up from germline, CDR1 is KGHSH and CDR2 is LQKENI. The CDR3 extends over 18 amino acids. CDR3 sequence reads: CASSTRKITTPGNQPQHF. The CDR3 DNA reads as TGTGCCAGCTCAACACGCAAAATCACGACTCCTGGGAATCAGCCCCAGCATTTT.

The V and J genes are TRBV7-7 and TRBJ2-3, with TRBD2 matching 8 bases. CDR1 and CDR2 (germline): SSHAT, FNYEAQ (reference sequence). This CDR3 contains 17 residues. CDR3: CAIPRCARREVRDTQYF. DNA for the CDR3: TGTGCTATTCCCCGCTGTGCTAGGCGGGAGGTCCGAGATACGCAGTATTTT.

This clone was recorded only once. CDR3 in amino acids: CASSYRDFQETQYF. CDR3 sequence (DNA): TGTGCCAGCAGCTACCGGGACTTTCAAGAGACCCAGTACTTC. This rearrangement joins TRBV11-2 to TRBJ2-5, with D tentatively TRBD2 (6 bases). With 4 bases removed from V and 2 bases from J, the gap between germline ends came to 11 bases. CDR3 size: 14 residues. In germline, CDR1 is SGHAT, CDR2 FQNNGV. The whole variable domain, remainder taken from reference TRBV11-2 and TRBJ2-5, is EAGVAQSPRYKIIEKRQSVAFWCNPISGHATLYWYQQILGQGPKLLIQFQNNGVVDDSQLPKDRFSAERLKGVDSTLKIQPAKLEDSAVYLCASSYRDFQETQYFGPGTRLLVL.

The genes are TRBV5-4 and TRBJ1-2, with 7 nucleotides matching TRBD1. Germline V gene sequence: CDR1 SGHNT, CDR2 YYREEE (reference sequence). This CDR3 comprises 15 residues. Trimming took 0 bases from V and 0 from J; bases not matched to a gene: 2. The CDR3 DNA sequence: TGTGCCAGCAGCTTGGAGGACAGGACTAACTATGGCTACACCTTC. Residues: CASSLEDRTNYGYTF.

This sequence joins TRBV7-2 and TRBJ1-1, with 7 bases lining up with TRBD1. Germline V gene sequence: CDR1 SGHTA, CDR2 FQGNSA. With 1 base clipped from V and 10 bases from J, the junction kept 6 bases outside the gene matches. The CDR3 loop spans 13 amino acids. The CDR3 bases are TGTGCCAGCAGCTTAGTGTCCGGGACAGCAGCTTTCTTT. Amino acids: CASSLVSGTAAFF.

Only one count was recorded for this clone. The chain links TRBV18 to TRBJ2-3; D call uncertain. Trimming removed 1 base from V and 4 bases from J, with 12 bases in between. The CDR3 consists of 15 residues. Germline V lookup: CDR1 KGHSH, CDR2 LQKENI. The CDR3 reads CASSPLPLWADTQYF. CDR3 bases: TGTGCCAGCTCACCACTGCCGTTGTGGGCAGATACGCAGTATTTT.

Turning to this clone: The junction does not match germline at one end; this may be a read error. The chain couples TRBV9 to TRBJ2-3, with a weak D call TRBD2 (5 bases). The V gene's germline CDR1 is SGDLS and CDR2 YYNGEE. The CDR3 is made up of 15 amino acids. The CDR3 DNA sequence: TGTGCCGGCAGCACTAGAGCGGAACCGGGGAATACGCAGTATTTT. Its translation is CAGSTRAEPGNTQYF.

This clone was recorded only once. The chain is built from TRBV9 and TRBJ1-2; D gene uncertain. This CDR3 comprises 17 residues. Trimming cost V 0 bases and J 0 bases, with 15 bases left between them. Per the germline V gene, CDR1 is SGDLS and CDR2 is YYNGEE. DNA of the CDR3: TGTGCCAGCAGCGTAGGGAGCTCGAGTTTAGCTAACTATGGCTACACCTTC. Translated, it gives CASSVGSSSLANYGYTF.